This TCR beta chain was obtained from a study of OX40 agonist ivuxolimab in advanced cancers. Study in general: Patients received intravenous ivuxolimab every 2 weeks at 0.01 to 10 mg/kg.

TCRdb's table, derived via immunoSEQ multiplex PCR, lists solely in-frame clones and lacks some. The table shows about 71,000 clones, with roughly 81% occurring only once. A note on this clone: Its antigen is currently unknown.

The CDR3 consists of 12 residues. The V and J ends lost 7 bases and 5 bases, in that order; junction bases with no gene match: 7. Germline V gene lookup returns CDR1 GTSNPN and CDR2 SVGIG (reference sequence). Study observations and caveats: CD4+ T cells averaged fewer expanded clones than CD8+ T cells. Low clonal expansion, among the lowest seen, marked partial responders at 0.1-3.0 mg/kg.

The source material was CD4+ or CD8+ T cells sorted from blood, sampled in a trial of the OX40 agonist ivuxolimab. The rearrangement joins TRBV30 to TRBJ2-5, with 7 bases aligning to TRBD2. This TCR was sampled from an adult with an advanced solid tumor such as melanoma, head and neck, liver or kidney cancer. CDR3 amino acids: CASQRDSETQYF. Written as DNA, the CDR3 is TGTGCCTCTCAGCGGGATAGTGAGACCCAGTACTTC.